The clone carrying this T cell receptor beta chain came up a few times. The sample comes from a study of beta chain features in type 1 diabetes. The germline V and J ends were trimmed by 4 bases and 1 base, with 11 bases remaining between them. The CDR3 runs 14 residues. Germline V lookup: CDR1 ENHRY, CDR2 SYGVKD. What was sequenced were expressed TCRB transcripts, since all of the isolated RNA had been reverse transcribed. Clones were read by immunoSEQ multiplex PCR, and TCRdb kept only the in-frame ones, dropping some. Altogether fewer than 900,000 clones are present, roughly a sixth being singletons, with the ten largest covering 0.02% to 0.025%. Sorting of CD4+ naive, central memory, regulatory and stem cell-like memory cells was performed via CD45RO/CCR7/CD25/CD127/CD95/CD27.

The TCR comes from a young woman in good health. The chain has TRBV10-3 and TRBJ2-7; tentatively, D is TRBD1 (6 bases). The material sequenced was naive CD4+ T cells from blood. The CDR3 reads CAISVGTRSYEQYF. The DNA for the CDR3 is TGTGCCATCAGTGTTGGGACAAGATCCTACGAGCAGTACTTC.